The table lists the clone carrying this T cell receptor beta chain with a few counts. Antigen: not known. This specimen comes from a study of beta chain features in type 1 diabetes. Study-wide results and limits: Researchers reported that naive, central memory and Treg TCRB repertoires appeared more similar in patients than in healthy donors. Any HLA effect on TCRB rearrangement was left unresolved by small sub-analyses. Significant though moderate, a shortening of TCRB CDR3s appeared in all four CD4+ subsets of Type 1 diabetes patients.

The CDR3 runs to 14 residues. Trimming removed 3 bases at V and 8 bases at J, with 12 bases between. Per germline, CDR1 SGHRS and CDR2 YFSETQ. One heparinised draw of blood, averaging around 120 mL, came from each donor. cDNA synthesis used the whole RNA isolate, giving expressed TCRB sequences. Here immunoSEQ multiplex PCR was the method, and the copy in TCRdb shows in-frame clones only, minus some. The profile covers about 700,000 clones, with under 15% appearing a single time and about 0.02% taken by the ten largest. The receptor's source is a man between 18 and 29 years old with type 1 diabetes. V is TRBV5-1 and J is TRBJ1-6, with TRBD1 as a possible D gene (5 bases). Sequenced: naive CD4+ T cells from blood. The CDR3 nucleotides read TGCGCCAGCAGCTCCACAGGCGGGGATTCACCCCTCCACTTT. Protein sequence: CASSSTGGDSPLHF.